The text below deals with one T cell receptor beta chain. The antigen remains unidentified. The source of the sample is a study of OX40 agonist ivuxolimab in advanced cancers. The CDR3 contains 15 residues. Trimming removed 6 bases at V and 6 bases at J, with 18 bases between. Germline CDR1 MNHEY, CDR2 SMNVEV (reference sequence). Study observations and caveats: CD8+ T cells were the subset that, on average, had more expanded clones than CD4+.

Some clones are missing from TCRdb's copy, which holds only in-frame ones; the method was immunoSEQ multiplex PCR. The data show approximately 77,000 clones, 90% to 95% seen once. V usage is TRBV27 and J usage is TRBJ2-1; D may be TRBD1 (5 bases). Sequenced here: CD4+ or CD8+ T cells sorted from blood, sampled in a trial of the OX40 agonist ivuxolimab. This TCR derives from an adult with an advanced solid tumor such as melanoma, head and neck, liver or kidney cancer. CDR3 in amino acids: CASRSPFQGGNEQFF. CDR3 DNA: TGTGCCAGCAGATCACCTTTTCAGGGCGGCAATGAGCAGTTCTTC.